What follows are 12 T cell receptor beta chains derived from one specimen sequenced in a study of cytomegalovirus exposure and HLA in healthy donors. The table came from immunoSEQ multiplex PCR; TCRdb's copy has only in-frame clones and leaves some out. The sample has about 98,000 clones, roughly nine tenths seen once. Sequenced input: PBMCs. These receptors were collected from a man between 18 and 29 years old in good health and CMV-seropositive.

This chain uses TRBV9 with TRBJ2-3, with 11 bases lining up with TRBD2. This CDR3 is 16 amino acids long. Germline V gene sequence: CDR1 SGDLS, CDR2 YYNGEE. After removal of 4 bases from V and 4 bases from J, the junction contained 8 bases not matched to a gene. CDR3 sequence (DNA): TGTGCCAGCAGCCCGCGACTAGCGGGAAGCGCAGATACGCAGTATTTT. It is translated as CASSPRLAGSADTQYF.

This clone was seen just once. V gene TRBV5-1 combines with J gene TRBJ2-3; D possibly corresponds to TRBD2 (5 bases). Germline CDR1 and CDR2: SGHRS and YFSETQ. Deletions cut 4 bases from V and 4 bases from J, with 13 bases between. The CDR3 totals 14 residues. This CDR3 reads CASSPGDGADTQYF. The CDR3 bases are TGCGCCAGCAGCCCGGGCGACGGGGCAGATACGCAGTATTTT.

The chain employs TRBV7-3 and TRBJ2-3, with a weak D call TRBD2 (7 bases). CDR3 length equals 15 residues. CDR1 is SGHTA and CDR2 is FQGTGA in the germline V gene. Trimming took 3 bases from V and 2 from J, leaving 12 bases between them. In DNA form, the CDR3 reads TGTGCCAGCAGCTTGTGGGGGGGCCTCACAGATACGCAGTATTTT. Its translation: CASSLWGGLTDTQYF. Combining the CDR3 with reference TRBV7-3 and TRBJ2-3 gives the whole variable domain GAGVSQTPSNKVTEKGKYVELRCDPISGHTALYWYRQSLGQGPEFLIYFQGTGAADDSGLPNDRFFAVRPEGSVSTLKIQRTERGDSAVYLCASSLWGGLTDTQYFGPGTRLTVL.

The chain joins TRBV11-3 to TRBJ2-3, with D perhaps TRBD2 (6 bases). Germline values: CDR1 SGHNT, CDR2 YENEEA. The CDR3 contains 16 residues. Trimming shortened V by 4 bases and J by 1 base, and 15 bases separated the two germline ends. DNA of the CDR3: TGTGCCAGCAGCTCCATTTGGCGGGAAGGCACAGATACGCAGTATTTT. Its translation: CASSSIWREGTDTQYF.

V is TRBV11-2 and J is TRBJ2-1; perhaps TRBD2 as D (6 bases). The CDR3 has 16 residues. Germline CDR1 reads SGHAT; CDR2 reads FQNNGV. Trimming pared 1 base from V and 3 bases from J, leaving 13 bases between. CDR3 loop: CASSLGAGRFYNEQFF. The CDR3, as DNA: TGTGCCAGCAGCTTAGGGGCGGGAAGGTTCTACAATGAGCAGTTCTTC.

This chain connects TRBV5-1 to TRBJ2-1, with TRBD1 identical over 7 bases. Trimming removed 4 bases from V and 0 bases from J; junction bases left unmatched: 4. The length of the CDR3 is 15 residues. Germline assignment: CDR1 SGHRS and CDR2 YFSETQ. The CDR3 nucleotides read TGCGCCAGCAGCACGGGGACAGTCTCCTACAATGAGCAGTTCTTC. Protein: CASSTGTVSYNEQFF.

The rearrangement uses TRBV4-3 and TRBJ1-4; possibly TRBD1 for D (6 bases). Germline CDR1 is LGHNA and CDR2 is YSLEER. The CDR3 runs to 16 residues. Trimming removed 0 bases at V and 6 bases at J, with 14 bases between. CDR3 region: CASSQESSQGYEKLFF. DNA for the CDR3: TGCGCCAGCAGCCAAGAGTCTTCACAGGGATATGAAAAACTGTTTTTT.

This rearrangement joins TRBV27 to TRBJ2-7; the D is unclear. Trimming cost V 4 bases and J 3 bases, with 7 bases left between them. Germline V gene sequence: CDR1 MNHEY, CDR2 SMNVEV (reference sequence). The CDR3 totals 12 residues. The CDR3 nucleotides read TGTGCCAGCAGTTCTAGTATCTACGAGCAGTACTTC. This encodes CASSSSIYEQYF.

The chain carries TRBV27 and TRBJ2-1, with 12 bases fitting TRBD2. Germline-derived CDR1 and CDR2 are MNHEY and SMNVEV (reference sequence). Trimming removed 6 bases from V and 2 bases from J; junction bases left unmatched: 14. CDR3 length equals 19 residues. This CDR3 is CASRVWTSGAAPAYNEQFF. CDR3 coding DNA: TGTGCCAGCAGGGTATGGACTAGCGGGGCAGCGCCCGCCTACAATGAGCAGTTCTTC.

This clone has more than one count but fewer than ten. The chain couples TRBV19 to TRBJ2-7; D possibly corresponds to TRBD1 (5 bases). V lost 6 bases and J lost 3, with 15 bases in between. Germline assignment: CDR1 LNHDA and CDR2 SQIVND (reference sequence). The CDR3 covers 14 residues. The CDR3, as DNA: TGTGCCAGTAGACCCCGGTCAGGGATCTACGAGCAGTACTTC. As protein: CASRPRSGIYEQYF.

V is TRBV10-3 and J is TRBJ1-1; the D is unclear. The germline CDR1 and CDR2 sequences are ENHRY and SYGVKD. The CDR3 is 14 residues long. Deletions cut 7 bases from V and 2 bases from J, with 14 bases between. Here the CDR3 DNA reads TGTGCCATCACCCCGGAGGGCGGAAACACTGAAGCTTTCTTT. Its translation: CAITPEGGNTEAFF.

This clone was counted a single time. The chain employs TRBV11-3 and TRBJ1-1; TRBD1 is a possible D gene (6 bases). Trimming removed 4 bases from V and 7 bases from J, with 19 bases in between. Germline-derived CDR1 and CDR2 are SGHNT and YENEEA. This CDR3 has 15 residues. In nucleotides, the CDR3 is TGTGCCAGCAGCTCTCAATCCGGGACAAGAATTGAAGCTTTCTTT. Its protein product is CASSSQSGTRIEAFF.